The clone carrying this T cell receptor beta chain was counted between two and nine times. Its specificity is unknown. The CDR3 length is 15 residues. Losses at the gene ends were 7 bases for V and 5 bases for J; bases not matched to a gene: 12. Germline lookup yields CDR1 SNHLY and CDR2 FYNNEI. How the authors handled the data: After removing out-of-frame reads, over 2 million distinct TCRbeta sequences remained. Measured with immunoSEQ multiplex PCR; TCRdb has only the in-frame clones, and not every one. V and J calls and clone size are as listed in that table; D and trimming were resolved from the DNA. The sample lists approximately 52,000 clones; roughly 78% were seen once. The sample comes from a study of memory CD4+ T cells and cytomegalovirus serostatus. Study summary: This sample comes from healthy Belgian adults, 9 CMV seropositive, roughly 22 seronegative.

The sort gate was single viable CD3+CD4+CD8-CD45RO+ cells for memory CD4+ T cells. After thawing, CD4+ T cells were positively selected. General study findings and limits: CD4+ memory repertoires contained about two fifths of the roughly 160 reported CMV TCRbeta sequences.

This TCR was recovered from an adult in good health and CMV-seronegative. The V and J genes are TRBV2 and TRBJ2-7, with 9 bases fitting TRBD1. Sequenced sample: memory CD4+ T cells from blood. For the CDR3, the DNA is TGTGCCAGCACCCGGGGGGACAGGGCTTTCGACGAGCAGTACTTC. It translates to CASTRGDRAFDEQYF.